This TCR beta chain was sequenced in a study of blood T cell repertoires in COVID-19. Whole-study context: The analysed material was cDNA or gDNA that came from T cells, B-cell-depleted T cells, or PBMCs.

The data were produced by immunoSEQ multiplex PCR, yet TCRdb's version contains in-frame clones alone and is incomplete. The table lists some 210,000 clones, approximately 80% of them singletons. Categorization into cohorts depended on clinical history that participants reported. V lost 2 bases, J lost 4 bases, and 15 bases lay in between. The CDR3 has 16 amino acids. Germline V gives CDR1 MNHEY, CDR2 SMNVEV (reference sequence). The chain has TRBV27 and TRBJ2-1, with D possibly matching TRBD2 (7 bases). The receptor comes from a woman aged 45-65 years with acute COVID-19. The sequencing input was PBMCs or T cells enriched from blood (not recorded which). CDR3 protein: CASSLEGGLLYNEQFF. CDR3 nucleotides: TGTGCCAGCAGTTTAGAGGGGGGACTACTATACAATGAGCAGTTCTTC.